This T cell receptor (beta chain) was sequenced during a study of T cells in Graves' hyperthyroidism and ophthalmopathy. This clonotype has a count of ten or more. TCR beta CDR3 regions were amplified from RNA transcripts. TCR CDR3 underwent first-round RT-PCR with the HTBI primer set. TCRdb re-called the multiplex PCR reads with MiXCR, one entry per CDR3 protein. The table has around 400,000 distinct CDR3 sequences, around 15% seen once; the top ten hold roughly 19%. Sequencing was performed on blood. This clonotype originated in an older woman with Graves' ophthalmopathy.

For the CDR3, the DNA is TGTGCCACGATGCGGCAGGGGAATTCACCCCTCCACTTT. Translation gives CATMRQGNSPLHF. The rearrangement links TRBV2 to TRBJ1-6, with D perhaps matching TRBD1 (6 bases). CDR1 and CDR2 (germline): SNHLY, FYNNEI. CDR3 length: 13 amino acids. V was shortened by 10 bases and J by 7 bases, with 14 bases between the two germline ends.